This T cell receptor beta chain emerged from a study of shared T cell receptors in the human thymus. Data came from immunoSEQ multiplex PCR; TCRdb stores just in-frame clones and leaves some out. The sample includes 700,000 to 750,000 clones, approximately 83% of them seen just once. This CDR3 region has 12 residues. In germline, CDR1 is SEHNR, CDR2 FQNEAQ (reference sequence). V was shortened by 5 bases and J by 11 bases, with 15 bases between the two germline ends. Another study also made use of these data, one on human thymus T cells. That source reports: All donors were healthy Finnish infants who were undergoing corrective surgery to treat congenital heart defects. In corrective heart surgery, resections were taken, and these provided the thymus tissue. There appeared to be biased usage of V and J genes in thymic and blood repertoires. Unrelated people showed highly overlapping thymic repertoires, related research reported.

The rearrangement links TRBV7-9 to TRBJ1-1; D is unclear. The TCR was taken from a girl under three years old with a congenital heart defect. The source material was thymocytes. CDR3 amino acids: CASSPRCLGAFF. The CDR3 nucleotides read TGTGCCAGCAGCCCCCGATGCCTCGGGGCTTTCTTT.